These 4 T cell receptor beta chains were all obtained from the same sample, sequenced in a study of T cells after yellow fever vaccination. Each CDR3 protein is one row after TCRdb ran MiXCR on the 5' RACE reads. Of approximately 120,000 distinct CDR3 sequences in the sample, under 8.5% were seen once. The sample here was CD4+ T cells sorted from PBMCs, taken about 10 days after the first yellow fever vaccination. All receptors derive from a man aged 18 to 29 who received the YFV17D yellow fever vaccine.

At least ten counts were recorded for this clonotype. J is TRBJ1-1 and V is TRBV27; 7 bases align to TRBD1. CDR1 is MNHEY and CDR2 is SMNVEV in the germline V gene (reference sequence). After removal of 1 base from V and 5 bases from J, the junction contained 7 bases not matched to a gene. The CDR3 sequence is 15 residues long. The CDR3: CASSLYEAGGTEAFF. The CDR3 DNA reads TGTGCCAGCAGTTTATATGAGGCAGGGGGGACTGAAGCTTTCTTT.

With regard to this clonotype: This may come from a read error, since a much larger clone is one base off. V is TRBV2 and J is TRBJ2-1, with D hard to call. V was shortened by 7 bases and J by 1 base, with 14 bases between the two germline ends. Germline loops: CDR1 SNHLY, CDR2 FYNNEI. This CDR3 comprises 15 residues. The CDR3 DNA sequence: TGTGCCAGCAATTTTGGAAGGGTATCCTACAATGAGCAGTTCTTC. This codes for CASNFGRVSYNEQFF.

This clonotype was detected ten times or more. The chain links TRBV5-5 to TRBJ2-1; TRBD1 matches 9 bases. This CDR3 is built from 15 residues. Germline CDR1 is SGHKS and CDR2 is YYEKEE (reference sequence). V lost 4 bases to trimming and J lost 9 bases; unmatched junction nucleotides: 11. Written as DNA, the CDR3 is TGTGCCAGCAGCCAGCCGGGACAGGGTCTTGCTGAGCAGTTCTTC. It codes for CASSQPGQGLAEQFF.

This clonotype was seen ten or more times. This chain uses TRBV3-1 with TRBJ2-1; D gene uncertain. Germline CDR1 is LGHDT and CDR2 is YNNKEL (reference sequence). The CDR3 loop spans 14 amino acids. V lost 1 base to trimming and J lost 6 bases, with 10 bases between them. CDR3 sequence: CASSQVAQVNEQFF. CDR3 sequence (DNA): TGTGCCAGCAGCCAAGTGGCACAAGTCAATGAGCAGTTCTTC.